One sample yielded the 22 T cell receptor beta chains listed below, sequenced in a study of cytotoxic CD8 clonotypes in ibrutinib-treated CLL. Profiled with immunoSEQ multiplex PCR; TCRdb holds only in-frame clones, not every one. Among over 120,000 clones listed, around three quarters were seen once. The sequencing used PBMCs, collected after 12 months of ibrutinib treatment. These receptors came from a human donor with chronic lymphocytic leukemia.

This clone was picked up one time. The chain recombines TRBV6-6 with TRBJ1-1; D not resolved. Trimming stripped 0 bases from V and 5 bases from J, with 13 bases between. The CDR3 is made up of 15 amino acids. Germline V lookup: CDR1 MNHNY, CDR2 SVGAGI (reference sequence). DNA of the CDR3: TGTGCCAGCAGTTACTCAGGGTCGACGTATACTGAAGCTTTCTTT. This encodes CASSYSGSTYTEAFF.

V gene TRBV4-3 combines with J gene TRBJ2-1, with 9 bases aligning to TRBD2. The CDR3 sequence is 16 residues long. Germline V lookup: CDR1 LGHNA, CDR2 YSLEER. J was trimmed by 2 bases and V by 3 bases; bases with no gene match: 5. The CDR3 region is CASSQAGGRAYNEQFF. CDR3 sequence (DNA): TGCGCCAGCAGCCAGGCGGGAGGGAGGGCCTACAATGAGCAGTTCTTC.

The chain couples TRBV29-1 to TRBJ2-3, with no clear D. Germline CDR1 reads SQVTM; CDR2 reads ANQGSEA. This CDR3 is built from 13 residues. Trimming took off 2 bases at V and 2 bases at J, with 8 bases between the two ends. CDR3 region: CSVERVSTDTQYF. The CDR3 bases are TGCAGCGTTGAACGCGTATCCACAGATACGCAGTATTTT.

J is TRBJ2-7 and V is TRBV29-1; 8 bases align to TRBD1. From germline, CDR1 is SQVTM and CDR2 ANQGSEA. Trimming removed 4 bases from V and 3 bases from J; junction bases left unmatched: 8. CDR3 length: 14 residues. CDR3 bases: TGCAGCGTTGTTTATGGACAGGGTGGCTACGAGCAGTACTTC. As protein: CSVVYGQGGYEQYF.

The chain recombines TRBV18 with TRBJ1-2; D unresolved. CDR3 length: 14 residues. The germline V gene encodes CDR1 KGHSH and CDR2 LQKENI. V was cut by 2 bases and J by 6 bases, with 13 bases left in between. Written as DNA, the CDR3 is TGTGCCAGCTCACCATCGCCGCGGGGTAATGGCTACACCTTC. It encodes CASSPSPRGNGYTF.

The V call is TRBV4-3, the J call TRBJ1-2; D is ambiguous. The CDR3 has 16 residues. In germline, CDR1 is LGHNA, CDR2 YSLEER. Trimming stripped 1 base from V and 5 bases from J, with 17 bases between. The CDR3 nucleotides read TGCGCCAGCAGCCAAGGGATTCCTGGCGGACCATATGGCTACACCTTC. Its translation: CASSQGIPGGPYGYTF.

The genes are TRBV28 and TRBJ2-3, with a tentative D call TRBD1 (6 bases). Looked up from germline, CDR1 is MDHEN and CDR2 is SYDVKM. This CDR3 has 16 residues. Trimming took off 6 bases at V and 0 bases at J, with 16 bases between the two ends. The CDR3 region is CASRWTDYTSTDTQYF. The CDR3 DNA is TGTGCCAGCAGGTGGACAGATTACACTAGCACAGATACGCAGTATTTT.

The chain employs TRBV7-9 and TRBJ2-2; no firm D call. The CDR3 length is 14 residues. V was trimmed by 1 base and J by 1 base, leaving 4 bases between them. Germline CDR1 and CDR2: SEHNR and FQNEAQ (reference sequence). In DNA form, the CDR3 reads TGTGCCAGCAGCTTAGACTGGAACACCGGGGAGCTGTTTTTT. Translating it yields CASSLDWNTGELFF.

The chain links TRBV18 to TRBJ1-4, with 8 bases that match TRBD1. J lost 7 bases, V lost 3 bases, and 7 bases had no gene match. The CDR3 extends over 15 amino acids. Germline-derived CDR1 and CDR2 are KGHSH and LQKENI. Here the CDR3 reads CASSPSTGGSEKLFF. In DNA, the CDR3 is TGTGCCAGCTCACCGTCCACAGGGGGGAGTGAAAAACTGTTTTTT.

V and J are TRBV12-5 and TRBJ1-1, with TRBD1 matching 7 bases. The germline CDR1 and CDR2 sequences are LGHNT and FRNRAP. V lost 0 bases to trimming and J lost 0 bases; unmatched junction nucleotides: 16. The CDR3 runs 20 residues. The CDR3 DNA reads as TGTGCTAGTGGTTTGGTTGAATACCGGGACAGAGACCTTATGAACACTGAAGCTTTCTTT. This sequence encodes CASGLVEYRDRDLMNTEAFF.

The CDR3 loop is CSAGRGPETQYF. The CDR3 DNA follows: TGCAGCGCTGGGAGGGGGCCTGAGACCCAGTACTTC. The chain has TRBV29-1 and TRBJ2-5, with D perhaps matching TRBD1 or TRBD2 (7 bases each). V was clipped by 7 bases and J by 5 bases, with 14 bases between them. This CDR3 has 12 residues. CDR1 and CDR2 (germline): SQVTM, ANQGSEA.

The gene calls are TRBV4-2 and TRBJ1-2; TRBD1 aligns across 7 bases. Trimming cost V 3 bases and J 4 bases; bases outside gene matches: 14. CDR3 length: 17 amino acids. Per germline, CDR1 LGHNA and CDR2 YNFKEQ. In DNA, the CDR3 is TGTGCCAGCAGCCAGGGGGACCGGGACAGATTTGCCTATGGCTACACCTTC. Its translation: CASSQGDRDRFAYGYTF.

The V gene is TRBV5-1, the J gene TRBJ2-1, with 7 bases aligning to TRBD2. V trimming: 4 bases; J trimming: 4 bases; junction bases outside the gene matches: 17. Germline V CDR1 and CDR2: SGHRS, YFSETQ. This CDR3 comprises 18 residues. CDR3 amino acids: CASSSGTSLGLSYNEQFF. DNA for the CDR3: TGCGCCAGCAGCAGCGGGACCTCCCTAGGGTTGTCGTACAATGAGCAGTTCTTC.

The chain joins TRBV27 to TRBJ2-1; D is unclear. Trimming stripped 5 bases from V and 0 bases from J, with 14 bases between. The germline V gene encodes CDR1 MNHEY and CDR2 SMNVEV (reference sequence). The CDR3 length is 16 residues. The CDR3 DNA follows: TGTGCCAGCAGTCCACGAGGCCAGAGCTCCTACAATGAGCAGTTCTTC. It yields the protein CASSPRGQSSYNEQFF.

The chain combines TRBV6-5 with TRBJ2-1; no clear D gene. The V gene lost 2 bases and the J gene lost 3 bases, with 11 bases spanning the gap. CDR1 and CDR2 from the germline V gene are MNHEY and SVGAGI. The CDR3 covers 15 residues. The CDR3 loop is CASSYGGDNYNEQFF. Here the CDR3 DNA reads TGTGCCAGCAGTTACGGCGGAGACAACTACAATGAGCAGTTCTTC.

The chain couples TRBV5-1 to TRBJ2-7, with 8 bases identical to TRBD2. The V segment lost 0 bases and the J segment 7 bases; nucleotides outside the gene matches: 15. The germline CDR1 and CDR2 sequences are SGHRS and YFSETQ. The CDR3 contains 17 residues. CDR3 in DNA: TGCGCCAGCAGCTTGGACCTAGTTCTAGCGGGCTTGGGGGAGCAGTACTTC. This codes for CASSLDLVLAGLGEQYF.

The chain has TRBV28 and TRBJ2-1; 9 bases agree with TRBD2. CDR3 length: 17 residues. V was pared by 7 bases and J by 4 bases, with 14 bases of the junction left unmatched. Germline-derived CDR1 and CDR2 are MDHEN and SYDVKM. This CDR3 is CASKNLVAGGEYNEQFF. CDR3 bases: TGTGCCAGCAAGAATCTCGTGGCGGGAGGGGAATACAATGAGCAGTTCTTC.

In regard to this clone: At one end the junction does not follow the germline gene, possibly because of a read error. The CDR3 region is CATSRDRRSNQPQHF. CDR3 in DNA: TGTGCCACCAGCAGAGATCGTCGTAGCAATCAGCCCCAACATTTT. The V gene is TRBV15, the J gene TRBJ1-5; no firm D call. The CDR3 covers 15 residues. Germline CDR1 LNHNV, CDR2 YYDKDF (reference sequence). The complete variable domain, with remaining parts taken from reference TRBV15 and TRBJ1-5, reads DAMVIQNPRYQVTQFGKPVTLSCSQTLNHNVMYWYQQKSSQAPKLLFHYYDKDFNNEADTPDNFQSRRPNTSFCFLDIRSPGLGDTAMYLCATSRDRRSNQPQHFGDGTRLSIL.

There are many counts of this clone. The V and J genes are TRBV18 and TRBJ2-7; TRBD1 matches at 9 bases. Germline V gene data show CDR1 as KGHSH and CDR2 as LQKENI. Trimming removed 4 bases from V and 3 bases from J; junction bases left unmatched: 16. The CDR3 sequence is 18 residues long. CDR3 in amino acids: CASSQTTLAGQGFYEQYF. The CDR3, as DNA: TGTGCCAGCTCACAAACCACGTTGGCGGGACAGGGCTTCTACGAGCAGTACTTC.

V gene TRBV27 combines with J gene TRBJ2-7, with 10 positions matching TRBD2. Per germline, CDR1 MNHEY and CDR2 SMNVEV (reference sequence). Unmatched junction bases numbered 1, after V lost 4 bases and J lost 1 base. The CDR3 is 14 amino acids. The CDR3 spells CASSWTSGSYEQYF. CDR3 DNA: TGTGCCAGCAGTTGGACTAGCGGTTCCTACGAGCAGTACTTC.

The chain is built from TRBV6-1 and TRBJ2-4; 9 nucleotides agree with TRBD1. There are 15 residues in the CDR3. After removal of 6 bases from V and 3 bases from J, the junction contained 6 bases not matched to a gene. Looked up from germline, CDR1 is MNHNS and CDR2 is SASEGT. CDR3 DNA: TGTGCCAGCAGGGCCGGGACAGGGTTCAAAAACATTCAGTACTTC. This encodes CASRAGTGFKNIQYF.

This clone showed up just once. The rearrangement links TRBV30 to TRBJ1-1, with TRBD1 matching over 7 bases. CDR3 length: 15 amino acids. CDR1 is GTSNPN and CDR2 is SVGIG in the germline V gene (reference sequence). The J segment lost 0 bases and the V segment lost 4 bases, leaving 8 bases of the junction unmatched. CDR3 nucleotides: TGTGCCTGGAAGTGGACAGGATTTATGAACACTGAAGCTTTCTTT. This translates into CAWKWTGFMNTEAFF.